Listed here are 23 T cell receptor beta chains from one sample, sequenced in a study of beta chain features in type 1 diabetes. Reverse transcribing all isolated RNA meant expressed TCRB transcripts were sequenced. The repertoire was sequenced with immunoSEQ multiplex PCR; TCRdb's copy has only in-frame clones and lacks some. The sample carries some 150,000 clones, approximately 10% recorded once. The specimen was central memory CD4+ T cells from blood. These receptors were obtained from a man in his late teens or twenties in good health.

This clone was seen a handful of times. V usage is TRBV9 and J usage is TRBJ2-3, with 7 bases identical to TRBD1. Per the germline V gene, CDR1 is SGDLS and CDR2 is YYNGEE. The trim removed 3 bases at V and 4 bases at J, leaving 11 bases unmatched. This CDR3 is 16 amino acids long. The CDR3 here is CASSGYLGQRADTQYF. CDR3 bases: TGTGCCAGCAGCGGCTACTTGGGACAGAGGGCAGATACGCAGTATTTT.

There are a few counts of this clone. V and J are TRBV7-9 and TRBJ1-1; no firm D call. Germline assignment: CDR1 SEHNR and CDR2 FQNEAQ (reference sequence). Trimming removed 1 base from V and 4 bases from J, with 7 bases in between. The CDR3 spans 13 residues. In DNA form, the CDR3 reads TGTGCCAGCAGCTTAGGGGCGCGCACTGAAGCTTTCTTT. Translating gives CASSLGARTEAFF. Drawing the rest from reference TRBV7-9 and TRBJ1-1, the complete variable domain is DTGVSQNPRHKITKRGQNVTFRCDPISEHNRLYWYRQTLGQGPEFLTYFQNEAQLEKSRLLSDRFSAERPKGSFSTLEIQRTEQGDSAMYLCASSLGARTEAFFGQGTRLTVV.

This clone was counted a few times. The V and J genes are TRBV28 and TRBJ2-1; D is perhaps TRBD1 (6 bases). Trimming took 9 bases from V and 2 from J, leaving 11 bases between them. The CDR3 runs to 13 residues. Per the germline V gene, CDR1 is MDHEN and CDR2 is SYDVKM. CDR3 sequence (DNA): TGTGCCAGTTCCGAGGGGGCCTACAATGAGCAGTTCTTC. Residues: CASSEGAYNEQFF.

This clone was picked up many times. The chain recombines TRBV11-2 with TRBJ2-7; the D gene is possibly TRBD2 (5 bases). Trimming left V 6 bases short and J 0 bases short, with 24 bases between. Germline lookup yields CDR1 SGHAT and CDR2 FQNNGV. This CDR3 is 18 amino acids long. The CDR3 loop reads CASSSVFQFLGDSYEQYF. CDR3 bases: TGTGCCAGCAGTTCAGTCTTCCAGTTTCTCGGGGACTCCTACGAGCAGTACTTC.

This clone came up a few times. In DNA, the CDR3 is TGTGCCAGCAGCGGGAGGCCTGCAGATACGCAGTATTTT. Its protein is CASSGRPADTQYF. This chain connects TRBV9 to TRBJ2-3; maybe TRBD2 (5 bases). The V gene lost 3 bases and the J gene lost 4 bases, with 9 bases spanning the gap. CDR3 size: 13 residues. Germline V CDR1 and CDR2: SGDLS, YYNGEE. The whole variable domain, filled in from reference TRBV9 and TRBJ2-3, reads DSGVTQTPKHLITATGQRVTLRCSPRSGDLSVYWYQQSLDQGLQFLIQYYNGEERAKGNILERFSAQQFPDLHSELNLSSLELGDSALYFCASSGRPADTQYFGPGTRLTVL.

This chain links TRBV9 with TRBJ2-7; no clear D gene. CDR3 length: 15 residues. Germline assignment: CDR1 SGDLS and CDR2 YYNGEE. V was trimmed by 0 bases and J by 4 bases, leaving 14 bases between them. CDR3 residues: CASSVDSRAPYEQYF. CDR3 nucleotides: TGTGCCAGCAGCGTAGATAGCCGAGCTCCTTACGAGCAGTACTTC.

The CDR3 region has the DNA TGTGCCAGCAGTTACATTGGACCACAAGAGACCCAGTACTTC. Amino acids: CASSYIGPQETQYF. The chain is built from TRBV6-5 and TRBJ2-5; D is undetermined. V lost 2 bases to trimming and J lost 2 bases, with 9 bases between them. The CDR3 loop spans 14 amino acids. The germline CDR1 and CDR2 sequences are MNHEY and SVGAGI.

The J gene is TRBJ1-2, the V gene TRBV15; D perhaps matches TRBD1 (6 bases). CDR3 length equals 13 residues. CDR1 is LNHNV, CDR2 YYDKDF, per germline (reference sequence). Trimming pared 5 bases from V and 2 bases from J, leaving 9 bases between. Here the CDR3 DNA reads TGTGCCACCAGCCGCGGGGGCAACTATGGCTACACCTTC. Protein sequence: CATSRGGNYGYTF.

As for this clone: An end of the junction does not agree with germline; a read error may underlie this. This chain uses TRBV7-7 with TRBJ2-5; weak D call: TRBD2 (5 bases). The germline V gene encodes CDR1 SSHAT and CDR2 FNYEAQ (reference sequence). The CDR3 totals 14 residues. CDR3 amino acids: CASSLAPSQETQYF. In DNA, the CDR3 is TGTGCTAGCAGCTTAGCGCCCTCCCAAGAGACCCAGTACTTC. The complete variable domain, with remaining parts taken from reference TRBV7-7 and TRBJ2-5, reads GAGVSQSPRYKVTKRGQDVTLRCDPISSHATLYWYQQALGQGPEFLTYFNYEAQPDKSGLPSDRFSAERPEGSISTLTIQRTEQRDSAMYRCASSLAPSQETQYFGPGTRLLVL.

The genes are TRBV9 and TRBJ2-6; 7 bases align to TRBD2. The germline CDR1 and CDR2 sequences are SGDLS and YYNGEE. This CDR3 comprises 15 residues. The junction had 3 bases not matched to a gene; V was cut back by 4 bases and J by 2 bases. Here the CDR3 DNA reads TGTGCCAGCAGCCGGGGAGGGCCTGGGGCCAACGTCCTGACTTTC. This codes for CASSRGGPGANVLTF.

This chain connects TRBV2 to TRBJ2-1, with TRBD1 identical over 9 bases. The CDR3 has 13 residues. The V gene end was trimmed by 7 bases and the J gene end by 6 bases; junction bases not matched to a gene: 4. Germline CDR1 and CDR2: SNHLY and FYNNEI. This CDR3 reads CASTGQGRNEQFF. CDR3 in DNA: TGTGCCAGCACGGGACAGGGTCGCAATGAGCAGTTCTTC. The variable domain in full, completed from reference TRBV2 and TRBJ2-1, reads EPEVTQTPSHQVTQMGQEVILRCVPISNHLYFYWYRQILGQKVEFLVSFYNNEISEKSEIFDDQFSVERPDGSNFTLKIRSTKLEDSAMYFCASTGQGRNEQFFGPGTRLTVL.

The CDR3 nucleotides are TGCGCCAGCAGCTTGGCCCTTCGGGGGAGCACAGATACGCAGTATTTT. Its translation is CASSLALRGSTDTQYF. This chain joins TRBV5-1 and TRBJ2-3, with D possibly being TRBD2 (6 bases). Trimming shortened V by 0 bases and J by 0 bases, and 11 bases separated the two germline ends. The CDR3 covers 16 residues. CDR1 and CDR2 from the germline V gene are SGHRS and YFSETQ.

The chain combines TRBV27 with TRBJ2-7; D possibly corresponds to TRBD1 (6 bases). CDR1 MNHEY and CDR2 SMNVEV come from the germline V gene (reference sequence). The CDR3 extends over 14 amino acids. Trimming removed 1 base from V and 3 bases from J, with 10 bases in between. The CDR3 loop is CASSLYPRGYEQYF. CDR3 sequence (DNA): TGTGCCAGCAGTTTATATCCCAGGGGCTACGAGCAGTACTTC.

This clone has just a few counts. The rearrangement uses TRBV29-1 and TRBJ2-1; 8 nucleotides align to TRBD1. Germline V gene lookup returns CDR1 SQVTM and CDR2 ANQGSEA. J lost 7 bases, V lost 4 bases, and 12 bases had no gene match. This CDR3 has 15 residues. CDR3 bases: TGCAGCGTTGGGGCCCGACAGGGGTCGGGGAATGAGCAGTTCTTC. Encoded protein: CSVGARQGSGNEQFF.

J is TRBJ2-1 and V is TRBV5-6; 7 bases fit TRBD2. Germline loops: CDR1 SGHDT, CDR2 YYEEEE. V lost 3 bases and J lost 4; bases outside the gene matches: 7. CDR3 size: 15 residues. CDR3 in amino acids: CASSSTSRFYNEQFF. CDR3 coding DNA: TGTGCCAGCAGCTCGACTAGCAGATTTTACAATGAGCAGTTCTTC.

The CDR3 loop is CASSLGTSGSQETQYF. The CDR3 DNA sequence: TGTGCCAGCAGCTTGGGGACTAGCGGTTCACAAGAGACCCAGTACTTC. The V and J genes are TRBV5-4 and TRBJ2-5; TRBD2 agrees at 10 bases. The CDR3 consists of 16 residues. The germline CDR1 and CDR2 sequences are SGHNT and YYREEE (reference sequence). V gave up 0 bases and J gave up 2 bases; unmatched junction bases: 4.

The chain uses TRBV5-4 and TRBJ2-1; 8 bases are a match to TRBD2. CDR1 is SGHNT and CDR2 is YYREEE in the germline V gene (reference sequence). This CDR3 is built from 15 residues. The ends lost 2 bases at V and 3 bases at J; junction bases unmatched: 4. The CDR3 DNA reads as TGTGCCAGCAGCTTTAACCTAGCGGGCTACAATGAGCAGTTCTTC. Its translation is CASSFNLAGYNEQFF.

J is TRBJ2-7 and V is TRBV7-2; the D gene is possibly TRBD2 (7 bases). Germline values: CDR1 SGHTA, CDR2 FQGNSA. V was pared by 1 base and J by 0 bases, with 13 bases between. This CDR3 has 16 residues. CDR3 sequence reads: CASSLDAGASSYEQYF. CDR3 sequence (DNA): TGTGCCAGCAGCTTAGATGCGGGGGCGAGCTCCTACGAGCAGTACTTC.

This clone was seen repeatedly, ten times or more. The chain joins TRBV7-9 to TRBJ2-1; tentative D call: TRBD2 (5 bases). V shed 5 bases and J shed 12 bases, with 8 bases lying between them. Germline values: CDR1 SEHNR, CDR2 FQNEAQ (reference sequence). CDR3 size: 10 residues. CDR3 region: CASSHRGQFF. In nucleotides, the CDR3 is TGTGCCAGCAGCCACCGGGGGCAGTTCTTC.

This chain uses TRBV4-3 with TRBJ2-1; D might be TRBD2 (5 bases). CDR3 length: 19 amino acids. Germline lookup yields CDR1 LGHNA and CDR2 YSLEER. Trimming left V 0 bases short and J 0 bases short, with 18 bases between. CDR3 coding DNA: TGCGCCAGCAGCCAAGAAGGTCCTTGGCGGGCTAGCTCCTACAATGAGCAGTTCTTC. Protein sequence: CASSQEGPWRASSYNEQFF.

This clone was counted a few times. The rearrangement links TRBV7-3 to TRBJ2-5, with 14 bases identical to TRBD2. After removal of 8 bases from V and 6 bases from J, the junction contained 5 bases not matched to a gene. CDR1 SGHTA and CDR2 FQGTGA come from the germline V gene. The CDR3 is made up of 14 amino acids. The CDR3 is CASGGTSGSKTQYF. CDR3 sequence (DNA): TGTGCCAGCGGCGGGACTAGCGGGAGTAAGACCCAGTACTTC.

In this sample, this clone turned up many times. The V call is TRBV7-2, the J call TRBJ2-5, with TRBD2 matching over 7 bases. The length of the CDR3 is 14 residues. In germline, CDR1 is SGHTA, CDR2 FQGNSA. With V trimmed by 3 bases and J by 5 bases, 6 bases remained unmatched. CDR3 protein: CASSFAGDWETQYF. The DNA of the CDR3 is TGTGCCAGCAGCTTTGCGGGAGATTGGGAGACCCAGTACTTC.

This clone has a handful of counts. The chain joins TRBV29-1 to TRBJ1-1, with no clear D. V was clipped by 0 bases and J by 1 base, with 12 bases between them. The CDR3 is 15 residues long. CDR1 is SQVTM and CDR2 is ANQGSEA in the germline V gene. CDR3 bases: TGCAGCGTTGAAGATATGCGGAGGCCGAACACTGAAGCTTTCTTT. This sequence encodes CSVEDMRRPNTEAFF.